This T cell receptor beta chain was sequenced in a study of graft-versus-host responses after intestinal transplantation. Study observations and caveats: GvH clones detected in recipient marrow included some appearing first in ileum or blood. Graft-donor T cell macrochimerism coincided with high graft-versus-host to host-versus-graft clonal ratios in allografts. Early declines in HvG clones that occurred post-transplant were associated with peak circulating GvH clone levels.

Points on this clone: Its antigen remains unidentified.

Germline V gives CDR1 MNHEY, CDR2 SVGAGI. The CDR3 runs to 15 residues. After removal of 5 bases from V and 0 bases from J, the junction contained 7 bases not matched to a gene. Data came from immunoSEQ multiplex PCR; TCRdb stores just in-frame clones and leaves some out. This sample carries about 51,000 clones, around 90% of them seen once, and the ten largest clones take approximately 0.6%. This sample comprised unstimulated CD4+ T cells sorted from spleen or lymph node cells, obtained before transplant. The chain has TRBV6-5 and TRBJ2-7; TRBD1 agrees at 7 bases. The source of this sequence is a human donor who was the organ donor for an intestinal transplant. The DNA for the CDR3 is TGTGCCAGCAGTCCGGACAGGTCCCACTCCTACGAGCAGTACTTC. This encodes CASSPDRSHSYEQYF.